One and the same sample provided the 27 T cell receptor beta chains below, sequenced in a study of response to subunit inactivated influenza vaccine. One entry per CDR3 protein, called by TCRdb with MiXCR from the RT-PCR reads. The sample holds about 700,000 distinct CDR3 sequences, around 15% seen once. The sequencing used PBMCs from blood, collected 14 to 15 days before vaccination. All receptors come from a man aged 50-59 years who received an inactivated influenza vaccine.

This clonotype has more than one count but fewer than ten. CDR3 sequence: CASTGVGKGFGELFF. The CDR3, as DNA: TGTGCCAGCACGGGCGTTGGCAAAGGGTTTGGGGAGCTGTTTTTT. This chain joins TRBV6-2 or TRBV6-3 and TRBJ2-2, with D unclear. Trimming took 7 bases from V and 8 from J, leaving 20 bases between them. CDR3 length equals 15 residues. Germline V lookup: CDR1 MNHEY, CDR2 SVGEGT.

The genes are TRBV5-1 and TRBJ2-2; TRBD1 aligns across 11 bases. This CDR3 contains 15 residues. J was trimmed by 4 bases and V by 4 bases; bases with no gene match: 3. CDR1 is SGHRS, CDR2 YFSETQ, per germline. The CDR3 protein is CASSGGTGGTGELFF. DNA of the CDR3: TGCGCCAGCAGCGGCGGGACAGGGGGCACCGGGGAGCTGTTTTTT.

V and J are TRBV12-3 or TRBV12-4 and TRBJ2-5; D might be TRBD1 (6 bases). With 7 bases removed from V and 1 base from J, the gap between germline ends came to 13 bases. This CDR3 spans 14 amino acids. CDR3 coding DNA: TGTGCCAGCACCTTGGGACACCTCCAAGAGACCCAGTACTTC. Its protein product is CASTLGHLQETQYF.

The sample holds a few counts of this clonotype. The chain uses TRBV25-1 and TRBJ2-7; TRBD1 matches 7 bases. Germline V gene data show CDR1 as MGHDK and CDR2 as SYGVNS. Unmatched junction bases numbered 3, after V lost 2 bases and J lost 2 bases. The CDR3 runs to 14 residues. In DNA, the CDR3 is TGTGCCAGCAGTGAAGGGACAGACCCCTACGAGCAGTACTTC. This codes for CASSEGTDPYEQYF.

This clonotype was found a few times. The chain couples TRBV4-3 to TRBJ2-7; D perhaps matches TRBD2 (6 bases). Germline assignment: CDR1 LGHNA and CDR2 YSLEER. The CDR3 has 15 amino acids. Trimming left V 1 base short and J 5 bases short, with 15 bases between. This CDR3 is CASSQAPGSVNEQYF. CDR3 coding DNA: TGCGCCAGCAGCCAAGCTCCCGGGAGTGTAAACGAGCAGTACTTC.

This rearrangement joins TRBV29-1 to TRBJ1-1; no definite D call. This CDR3 has 13 residues. Between the trimmed V and J ends, which lost 4 bases and 5 bases, there was a span of 14 bases. CDR1 is SQVTM, CDR2 ANQGSEA, per germline. DNA for the CDR3: TGCAGCGTTGGGGTAAGGAGGGATACTGAAGCTTTCTTT. Amino acids: CSVGVRRDTEAFF. Together with reference TRBV29-1 and TRBJ1-1, the CDR3 gives the full variable domain: SAVISQKPSRDICQRGTSLTIQCQVDSQVTMMFWYRQQPGQSLTLIATANQGSEATYESGFVIDKFPISRPNLTFSTLTVSNMSPEDSSIYLCSVGVRRDTEAFFGQGTRLTVV.

The chain employs TRBV10-3 and TRBJ2-3, with TRBD2 matching over 9 bases. With V trimmed by 6 bases and J by 0 bases, 4 bases remained unmatched. Germline values: CDR1 ENHRY, CDR2 SYGVKD. The CDR3 length is 15 residues. CDR3 nucleotides: TGTGCCATCAGGGCGGGGGGGCCTAGCACAGATACGCAGTATTTT. It specifies CAIRAGGPSTDTQYF.

The gene calls are TRBV5-5 and TRBJ2-3; D gene uncertain. The CDR3 spans 13 residues. Germline V gene lookup returns CDR1 SGHKS and CDR2 YYEKEE (reference sequence). Trimming cost V 4 bases and J 6 bases, with 12 bases left between them. This CDR3 reads CASSRRLGDTQYF. DNA of the CDR3: TGTGCCAGCAGCCGACGGTTGGGGGATACGCAGTATTTT. Using reference TRBV5-5 and TRBJ2-3 for the parts outside the CDR3, the full variable domain is DAGVTQSPTHLIKTRGQQVTLRCSPISGHKSVSWYQQVLGQGPQFIFQYYEKEERGRGNFPDRFSARQFPNYSSELNVNALLLGDSALYLCASSRRLGDTQYFGPGTRLTVL.

The gene calls are TRBV4-2 and TRBJ2-1; TRBD1 matches at 8 bases. Germline CDR1 LGHNA, CDR2 YNFKEQ. The CDR3 totals 16 residues. Trimming took 2 bases from V and 7 from J; bases not matched to a gene: 10. CDR3 DNA sequence: TGTGCCAGCAGCCAAAACATTAAGACAGGGGAGAATGAGCAGTTCTTC. Protein product: CASSQNIKTGENEQFF.

The chain recombines TRBV30 with TRBJ1-5; no firm D call. Trimming shortened V by 1 base and J by 6 bases, and 10 bases separated the two germline ends. Germline V lookup: CDR1 GTSNPN, CDR2 SVGIG (reference sequence). The CDR3 extends over 13 amino acids. The CDR3 bases are TGTGCCTGGAGTGCGGGGTTCGGTCAGCCCCAGCATTTT. This translates into CAWSAGFGQPQHF.

The V and J genes are TRBV7-2 and TRBJ1-4; TRBD1 might be the D (5 bases). Germline-derived CDR1 and CDR2 are SGHTA and FQGNSA. V lost 4 bases to trimming and J lost 7 bases, with 16 bases between them. The CDR3 covers 15 residues. The CDR3: CASSSGTDGREKLFF. DNA for the CDR3: TGTGCCAGCAGCTCAGGGACGGATGGGCGTGAAAAACTGTTTTTT.

This clonotype was recorded a few times. This chain links TRBV27 with TRBJ2-7; 16 bases map to TRBD2. Losses at the gene ends were 5 bases for V and 3 bases for J; bases not matched to a gene: 13. The CDR3 totals 19 residues. Per germline, CDR1 MNHEY and CDR2 SMNVEV (reference sequence). DNA for the CDR3: TGTGCCAGCAGTCCCTACCCCGGGACTAGCGGGAGGGCCCTCTACGAGCAGTACTTC. Translated: CASSPYPGTSGRALYEQYF.

The CDR3 bases are TGTGCCAGCAGCTTAGTCGGGACAGGGATGGCAGATACGCAGTATTTT. Amino acid sequence: CASSLVGTGMADTQYF. The genes are TRBV7-6 and TRBJ2-3, with 9 bases aligning to TRBD1. The J segment lost 4 bases and the V segment lost 1 base, leaving 6 bases of the junction unmatched. CDR1 is SGHVS, CDR2 FNYEAQ, per germline. The CDR3 loop spans 16 amino acids.

This clonotype was seen only a few times. The V call is TRBV12-3 or TRBV12-4, the J call TRBJ2-7; 7 bases align to TRBD1. The length of the CDR3 is 15 residues. Trimming cost V 0 bases and J 3 bases; bases outside gene matches: 5. CDR3 sequence (DNA): TGTGCCAGCAGTTTAGCCAGGGACAGTTTCTACGAGCAGTACTTC. Translation: CASSLARDSFYEQYF.

V is TRBV29-1 and J is TRBJ2-1; the D is unclear. The V gene lost 5 bases and the J gene lost 3 bases, with 11 bases spanning the gap. CDR3 size: 13 residues. Germline CDR1 is SQVTM and CDR2 is ANQGSEA. Here the CDR3 DNA reads TGCAGCGTTCGCAGGAGTGTCTACAATGAGCAGTTCTTC. Translation: CSVRRSVYNEQFF.

This clonotype was observed a handful of times. The V call is TRBV11-2, the J call TRBJ2-7, with 7 positions matching TRBD1. The CDR3 runs to 16 residues. Germline V CDR1 and CDR2: SGHAT, FQNNGV. V shed 1 base and J 0 bases; nucleotides not matched to a gene: 6. This chain's CDR3 is CASSLGNRGSSYEQYF. In DNA, the CDR3 is TGTGCCAGCAGCTTAGGGAACAGGGGTAGCTCCTACGAGCAGTACTTC.

The chain has TRBV9 and TRBJ2-3, with 9 bases aligning to TRBD1. Germline CDR1 and CDR2: SGDLS and YYNGEE. The CDR3 runs to 16 residues. The trim removed 0 bases at V and 6 bases at J, leaving 8 bases unmatched. The CDR3 DNA is TGTGCCAGCAGCGTAGGTTTACAGGGGGCAGGGGATACGCAGTATTTT. It translates to CASSVGLQGAGDTQYF.

In its sample, this clonotype was seen a few times. The V call is TRBV5-1, the J call TRBJ2-3, with a tentative D call TRBD2 (6 bases). Germline lookup yields CDR1 SGHRS and CDR2 YFSETQ. The CDR3 is made up of 16 amino acids. The germline V and J ends were trimmed by 2 bases and 1 base, with 14 bases remaining between them. This CDR3 is CASSLPGTPGTDTQYF. The CDR3, as DNA: TGCGCCAGCAGCTTACCAGGGACTCCTGGCACAGATACGCAGTATTTT. The complete variable domain, with remaining parts taken from reference TRBV5-1 and TRBJ2-3, reads KAGVTQTPRYLIKTRGQQVTLSCSPISGHRSVSWYQQTPGQGLQFLFEYFSETQRNKGNFPGRFSGRQFSNSRSEMNVSTLELGDSALYLCASSLPGTPGTDTQYFGPGTRLTVL.

The table lists this clonotype with a few counts. The chain has TRBV4-3 and TRBJ1-6, with D unresolved. V lost 2 bases and J 5 bases, leaving 4 bases between the germline ends. The CDR3 is 13 amino acids. CDR1 is LGHNA, CDR2 YSLEER, per germline. DNA for the CDR3: TGCGCCAGCAGCCAAATAGATAATTCACCCCTCCACTTT. This encodes CASSQIDNSPLHF.

This clonotype was counted a few times. The J gene is TRBJ2-2, the V gene TRBV7-8; the D gene is possibly TRBD2 (7 bases). CDR1 SGHVS and CDR2 FQNEAQ come from the germline V gene. V was clipped by 5 bases and J by 5 bases, with 24 bases between them. This CDR3 region has 18 residues. CDR3 region: CASSPRGERGSLTGELFF. CDR3 nucleotides: TGTGCCAGCAGCCCTAGGGGGGAGCGGGGTTCGTTGACCGGGGAGCTGTTTTTT.

Only one count was recorded for this clonotype. The chain employs TRBV5-1 and TRBJ1-1, with 12 bases that match TRBD1. The length of the CDR3 is 17 residues. V was clipped by 0 bases and J by 3 bases; unmatched bases: 6. CDR1 and CDR2 (germline): SGHRS, YFSETQ. CDR3: CASSLGGTGGLDTEAFF. The DNA for the CDR3 is TGCGCCAGCAGCTTGGGAGGGACAGGGGGCTTGGACACTGAAGCTTTCTTT.

The J gene is TRBJ2-1, the V gene TRBV4-2; TRBD2 aligns across 9 bases. CDR3 length: 17 amino acids. The ends lost 4 bases at V and 0 bases at J; junction bases unmatched: 7. CDR1 and CDR2 from the germline V gene are LGHNA and YNFKEQ. CDR3 sequence: CASSRTISGSSYNEQFF. In DNA form, the CDR3 reads TGTGCCAGCAGCCGGACGATTAGCGGGAGCTCCTACAATGAGCAGTTCTTC.

J is TRBJ2-7 and V is TRBV29-1; D perhaps matches TRBD1 (5 bases). This CDR3 spans 13 amino acids. The ends were cut back, 7 bases at V and 3 bases at J, with 16 bases in the middle. In germline, CDR1 is SQVTM, CDR2 ANQGSEA. CDR3: CSALRTRSYEQYF. The CDR3 nucleotides read TGCAGCGCCCTACGGACACGTAGCTACGAGCAGTACTTC.

The chain is built from TRBV6-1 and TRBJ2-3; D is possibly TRBD1 or TRBD2 (5 bases each). The CDR3 contains 16 residues. V shed 8 bases and J shed 2 bases, with 20 bases lying between them. In germline, CDR1 is MNHNS, CDR2 SASEGT. The CDR3 sequence: CASSNPPTGHTDTQYF. The DNA for the CDR3 is TGTGCCAGCTCTAATCCCCCAACGGGGCACACAGATACGCAGTATTTT.

Ten or more counts support this clonotype. J is TRBJ2-7 and V is TRBV4-3, with 7 bases aligning to TRBD1. Germline CDR1 reads LGHNA; CDR2 reads YSLEER. The trim removed 2 bases at V and 3 bases at J, leaving 7 bases unmatched. CDR3 length equals 15 residues. The CDR3, as DNA: TGCGCCAGCAGCCAATCAGGGGGATTGGGCTACGAGCAGTACTTC. This codes for CASSQSGGLGYEQYF.

This clonotype has just a few counts. The chain joins TRBV5-5 to TRBJ1-5; TRBD1 matches at 9 bases. This CDR3 spans 15 amino acids. Per germline, CDR1 SGHKS and CDR2 YYEKEE (reference sequence). Unmatched junction bases numbered 7, after V lost 4 bases and J lost 5 bases. The chain's CDR3 is CASSLGTGPYQPQHF. CDR3 bases: TGTGCCAGCAGCCTAGGGACAGGGCCTTATCAGCCCCAGCATTTT. The complete variable domain, with remaining parts taken from reference TRBV5-5 and TRBJ1-5, reads DAGVTQSPTHLIKTRGQQVTLRCSPISGHKSVSWYQQVLGQGPQFIFQYYEKEERGRGNFPDRFSARQFPNYSSELNVNALLLGDSALYLCASSLGTGPYQPQHFGDGTRLSIL.

The chain uses TRBV28 and TRBJ2-7; D is tentatively TRBD1 or TRBD2 (5 bases each). Trimming stripped 3 bases from V and 3 bases from J, with 12 bases between. The CDR3 is made up of 14 amino acids. Germline-derived CDR1 and CDR2 are MDHEN and SYDVKM. The CDR3 reads CASSFRGLFYEQYF. Written as DNA, the CDR3 is TGTGCCAGCAGTTTCCGGGGCCTCTTCTACGAGCAGTACTTC.